This TCR beta chain derives from a study of blood T cells in healthy people across ages. Germline-derived CDR1 and CDR2 are MDHEN and SYDVKM. The CDR3 is 14 residues long. A word on this clonotype: The junction shows a germline mismatch at one end, possibly a read error.

A second PCR, run for 7 to 11 cycles, used a sample-barcoded 5' primer plus a J-beta primer mix. TCRdb processed the 5' RACE reads anew with MiXCR; each CDR3 protein has one entry. This table has about 670,000 distinct CDR3 sequences, roughly half appearing once. Sequencing was done on a sample of blood. This clonotype was obtained from a woman older than 75 in good health. This chain connects TRBV28 to TRBJ2-2, with D possibly called TRBD1 or TRBD2 (5 bases each). CDR3 protein: CASSFKGWTGEPFF. DNA of the CDR3: TGTGCCAGCAGTTTTAAGGGGTGGACCGGGGAGCCGTTTTTT.